This entry concerns a single T cell receptor beta chain. Produced via immunoSEQ multiplex PCR; TCRdb's table is partial and in-frame only. The sample records approximately 760,000 clones, 80% to 90% being singletons. This entry is derived from a study of shared T cell receptors in the human thymus. The V end was cut by 0 bases, the J end by 5 bases, with 16 bases between. Germline CDR1 and CDR2: LNHNV and YYDKDF (reference sequence). This CDR3 has 16 residues. These same data were also listed under a study on human thymus T cells. That paper notes: What related research reported was that thymic repertoires overlapped highly among unrelated individuals.

The V and J genes are TRBV15 and TRBJ1-2; tentative D call: TRBD1 (6 bases). This receptor was identified in a girl under three years old with a congenital heart defect. Sequencing input: thymocytes. Here the CDR3 DNA reads TGTGCCACCAGCAGAGAAAGGGTCAGGACAGTATATGGCTACACCTTC. Its translation: CATSRERVRTVYGYTF.